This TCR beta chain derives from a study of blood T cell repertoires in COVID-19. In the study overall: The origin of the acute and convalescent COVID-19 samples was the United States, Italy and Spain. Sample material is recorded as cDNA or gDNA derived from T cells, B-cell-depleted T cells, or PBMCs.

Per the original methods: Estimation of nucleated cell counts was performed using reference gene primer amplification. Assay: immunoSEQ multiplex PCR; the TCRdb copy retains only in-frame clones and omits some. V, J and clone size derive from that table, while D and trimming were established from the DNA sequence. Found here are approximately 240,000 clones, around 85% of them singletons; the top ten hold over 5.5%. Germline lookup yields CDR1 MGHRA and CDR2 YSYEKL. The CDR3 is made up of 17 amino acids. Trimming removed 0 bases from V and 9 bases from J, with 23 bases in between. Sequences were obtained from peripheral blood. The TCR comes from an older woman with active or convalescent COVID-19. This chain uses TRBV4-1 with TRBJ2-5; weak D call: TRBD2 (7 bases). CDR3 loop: CASSQDLKLALPGAQYF. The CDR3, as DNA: TGCGCCAGCAGCCAAGATTTGAAACTAGCGCTACCAGGGGCCCAGTACTTC.